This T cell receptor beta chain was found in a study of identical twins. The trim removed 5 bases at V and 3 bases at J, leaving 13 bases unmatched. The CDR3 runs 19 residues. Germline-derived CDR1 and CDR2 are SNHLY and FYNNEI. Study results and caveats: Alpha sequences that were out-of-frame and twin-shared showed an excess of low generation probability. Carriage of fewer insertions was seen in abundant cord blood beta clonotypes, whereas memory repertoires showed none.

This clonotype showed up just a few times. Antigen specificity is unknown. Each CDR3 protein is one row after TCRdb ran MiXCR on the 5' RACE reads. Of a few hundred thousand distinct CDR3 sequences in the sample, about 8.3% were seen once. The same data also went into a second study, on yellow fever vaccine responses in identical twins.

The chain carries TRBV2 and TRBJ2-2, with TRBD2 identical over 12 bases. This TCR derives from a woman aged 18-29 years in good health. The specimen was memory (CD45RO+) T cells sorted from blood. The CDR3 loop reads CASSPLGGLAGLDTGELFF. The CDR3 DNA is TGTGCCAGCAGTCCCTTAGGCGGACTAGCGGGGCTCGACACCGGGGAGCTGTTTTTT.